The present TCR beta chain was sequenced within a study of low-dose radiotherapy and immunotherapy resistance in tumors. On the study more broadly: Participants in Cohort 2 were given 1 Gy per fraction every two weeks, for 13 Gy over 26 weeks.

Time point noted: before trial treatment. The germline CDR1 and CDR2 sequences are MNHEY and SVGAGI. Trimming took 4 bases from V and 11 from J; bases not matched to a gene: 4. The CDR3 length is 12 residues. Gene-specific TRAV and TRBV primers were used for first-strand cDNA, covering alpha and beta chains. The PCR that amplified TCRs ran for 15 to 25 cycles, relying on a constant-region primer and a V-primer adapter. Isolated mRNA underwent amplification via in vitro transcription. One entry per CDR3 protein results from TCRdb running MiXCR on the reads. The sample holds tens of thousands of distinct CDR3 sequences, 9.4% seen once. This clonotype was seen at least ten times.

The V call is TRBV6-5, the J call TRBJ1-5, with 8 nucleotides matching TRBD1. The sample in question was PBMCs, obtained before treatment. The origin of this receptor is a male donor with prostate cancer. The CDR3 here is CASSSTTGAQHF. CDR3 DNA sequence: TGTGCCAGCAGTTCCACGACAGGGGCCCAGCATTTT.